Below, 31 T cell receptor beta chains from the same sample are listed, as sequenced in a study of blood T cell repertoires in COVID-19. TCRdb keeps only in-frame clones here, not all; method: immunoSEQ multiplex PCR. This repertoire shows about 200,000 clones, about 83% found once; its top ten account for around 2.3%. The specimen sequenced was peripheral blood. The receptor set was obtained from a woman between 40 and 50 years old with active or convalescent COVID-19.

CDR3 DNA: TGTGCCAGCAGCACGGGCAGGGCGGCCGCTTTCTTT. Protein sequence: CASSTGRAAAFF. The chain employs TRBV2 and TRBJ1-1, with a possible D match to TRBD1 (5 bases). The germline gives CDR1 SNHLY, CDR2 FYNNEI. The V and J ends lost 6 bases and 11 bases respectively, with 16 bases between them. CDR3 length equals 12 residues. The entire variable domain, with the rest obtained from reference TRBV2 and TRBJ1-1, is as follows: EPEVTQTPSHQVTQMGQEVILRCVPISNHLYFYWYRQILGQKVEFLVSFYNNEISEKSEIFDDQFSVERPDGSNFTLKIRSTKLEDSAMYFCASSTGRAAAFFGQGTRLTVV.

The CDR3 protein is CASSLTGLAANTGELFF. CDR3 nucleotides: TGTGCCAGCAGCTTAACGGGACTAGCGGCGAACACCGGGGAGCTGTTTTTT. The V and J genes are TRBV7-2 and TRBJ2-2, with TRBD2 matching 11 bases. The CDR3 loop spans 17 amino acids. Unmatched junction bases numbered 2, after V lost 2 bases and J lost 0 bases. Germline assignment: CDR1 SGHTA and CDR2 FQGNSA.

The chain employs TRBV2 and TRBJ1-2, with D unclear. CDR1 and CDR2 (germline): SNHLY, FYNNEI. V was pared by 6 bases and J by 6 bases, with 23 bases between. The CDR3 has 16 amino acids. The CDR3 spells CASRDGVRGTWDGYTF. The CDR3 bases are TGTGCCAGCAGGGACGGAGTACGGGGAACGTGGGATGGCTACACCTTC.

This clone was seen just once. This sequence joins TRBV30 and TRBJ1-5; 10 bases agree with TRBD1. Germline lookup yields CDR1 GTSNPN and CDR2 SVGIG (reference sequence). The trim removed 3 bases at V and 5 bases at J, leaving 4 bases unmatched. This CDR3 is 14 amino acids long. The CDR3 DNA is TGTGCCTGGAGCATGACAGGGGGCTATCAGCCCCAGCATTTT. Translation gives CAWSMTGGYQPQHF.

The chain couples TRBV19 to TRBJ1-6; TRBD1 matches at 10 bases. This CDR3 has 16 residues. CDR1 is LNHDA, CDR2 SQIVND, per germline (reference sequence). J lost 5 bases, V lost 4 bases, and 5 bases had no gene match. The CDR3 coding sequence is TGTGCCAGTAGTACCGGGACAGGGGTTAATAATTCACCCCTCCACTTT. Translation gives CASSTGTGVNNSPLHF.

Only a few counts were recorded for this clone. This chain uses TRBV4-3 with TRBJ2-7; 10 nucleotides match TRBD1. Germline loops: CDR1 LGHNA, CDR2 YSLEER. The CDR3 totals 14 residues. V gave up 1 base and J gave up 5 bases; unmatched junction bases: 2. In DNA, the CDR3 is TGCGCCAGCAGCCAAGCCGGGACAGGGGACGAGCAGTACTTC. Translated, it gives CASSQAGTGDEQYF.

V and J are TRBV9 and TRBJ1-2; tentatively, D is TRBD1 (6 bases). The CDR3 loop spans 12 amino acids. CDR1 SGDLS and CDR2 YYNGEE come from the germline V gene. With 0 bases removed from V and 9 bases from J, the gap between germline ends came to 9 bases. The DNA of the CDR3 is TGTGCCAGCAGCGTAGAGGACAGTTGCTACACCTTC. Its protein is CASSVEDSCYTF.

This chain links TRBV2 with TRBJ1-3; weak D call: TRBD1 (5 bases). The CDR3 is 15 residues long. Germline V gene lookup returns CDR1 SNHLY and CDR2 FYNNEI. Trimming cost V 7 bases and J 0 bases, with 13 bases left between them. CDR3 in amino acids: CASTGGAFSGNTIYF. The CDR3 DNA follows: TGTGCCAGCACCGGCGGGGCCTTCTCTGGAAACACCATATATTTT.

This clone was seen a handful of times. The V call is TRBV9, the J call TRBJ1-4; D perhaps matches TRBD1 (6 bases). Trimming cost V 4 bases and J 8 bases, with 18 bases left between them. Germline V lookup: CDR1 SGDLS, CDR2 YYNGEE. This CDR3 is 15 amino acids long. This CDR3 is CASSTQGNLDEKLFF. CDR3 nucleotides: TGTGCCAGCAGCACGCAGGGGAATTTAGACGAAAAACTGTTTTTT.

The rearrangement joins TRBV27 to TRBJ1-2; D unresolved. The CDR3 contains 15 residues. V was trimmed by 5 bases and J by 3 bases, leaving 16 bases between them. Germline V gene lookup returns CDR1 MNHEY and CDR2 SMNVEV (reference sequence). Here the CDR3 reads CASSPGPLTDYGYTF. The CDR3 DNA sequence: TGTGCCAGCAGTCCCGGTCCCCTTACTGACTATGGCTACACCTTC.

The gene calls are TRBV27 and TRBJ1-6, with 8 bases aligning to TRBD1. Germline V lookup: CDR1 MNHEY, CDR2 SMNVEV (reference sequence). This CDR3 contains 14 residues. J was trimmed by 9 bases and V by 2 bases; bases with no gene match: 3. In DNA form, the CDR3 reads TGTGCCAGCAGTTTAGCAGGGGGCACTTCACCCCTCCACTTT. Its translation: CASSLAGGTSPLHF.

This clone was seen just once. V gene TRBV3-1 (or the pseudogene TRBV3-2) combines with J gene TRBJ1-2; a weak D match, TRBD1 (6 bases). This CDR3 is built from 13 residues. Looked up from germline, CDR1 is LGHDT and CDR2 is YNNKEL (reference sequence). The V gene lost 2 bases and the J gene lost 7 bases, with 11 bases spanning the gap. CDR3 region: CASSQNRAGGYTF. Here the CDR3 DNA reads TGTGCCAGCAGCCAAAACAGGGCTGGTGGCTACACCTTC.

This rearrangement joins TRBV24-1 to TRBJ2-1, with TRBD2 matching over 14 bases. The CDR3 is 16 amino acids. Unmatched junction bases numbered 5, after V lost 5 bases and J lost 6 bases. Germline V CDR1 and CDR2: KGHDR, SFDVKD. CDR3: CATSAPGLAGGNEQFF. CDR3 nucleotide sequence: TGTGCCACCAGTGCCCCAGGACTAGCGGGGGGCAATGAGCAGTTCTTC.

The gene calls are TRBV5-3 and TRBJ1-2, with 9 bases matching TRBD1. TRBV5-3 is noted as an ORF with a role that remains uncertain. CDR3 length: 18 residues. Losses at the gene ends were 0 bases for V and 6 bases for J; bases not matched to a gene: 15. DNA of the CDR3: TGTGCCAGAAGCTTGGACCAAATCCACGGACAGGGGCGGGATGGCTACACCTTC. Its translation is CARSLDQIHGQGRDGYTF.

The chain combines TRBV6-5 with TRBJ1-4; D is ambiguous. CDR3 length equals 15 residues. V was shortened by 6 bases and J by 0 bases, with 11 bases between the two germline ends. CDR1 and CDR2 (germline): MNHEY, SVGAGI. CDR3 DNA sequence: TGTGCCAGCAGAGAGGCGGCCGCAACTAATGAAAAACTGTTTTTT. It translates to CASREAAATNEKLFF.

The J gene is TRBJ1-6, the V gene TRBV7-3; 8 bases are shared with TRBD1. V shed 3 bases and J 8 bases; nucleotides not matched to a gene: 6. The CDR3 extends over 15 amino acids. Germline CDR1 SGHTA, CDR2 FQGTGA. CDR3 sequence reads: CASSFGQGEYSPLHF. CDR3 coding DNA: TGTGCCAGCAGCTTCGGACAGGGTGAATATTCACCCCTCCACTTT.

The chain couples TRBV11-3 to TRBJ2-5; D might be TRBD1 (5 bases). Germline CDR1 and CDR2: SGHNT and YENEEA. The CDR3 runs 11 residues. Trimming pared 4 bases from V and 5 bases from J, leaving 5 bases between. The CDR3, as DNA: TGTGCCAGCAGCTGGGGCGAGACCCAGTACTTC. As protein: CASSWGETQYF.

The chain carries TRBV28 and TRBJ1-1; no reliable D call. V shed 5 bases and J shed 1 base, with 11 bases lying between them. Germline V gene sequence: CDR1 MDHEN, CDR2 SYDVKM. The CDR3 has 14 residues. In DNA, the CDR3 is TGTGCCAGCAGTCCCCGCGCCCCGAACACTGAAGCTTTCTTT. Amino acids: CASSPRAPNTEAFF.

This sequence joins TRBV28 and TRBJ1-4, with 7 bases aligning to TRBD1. The CDR3 totals 15 residues. CDR1 is MDHEN, CDR2 SYDVKM, per germline. J lost 2 bases, V lost 7 bases, and 7 bases had no gene match. In DNA, the CDR3 is TGTGCCAGCACACGATTAGGGGGCACTAATGAAAAACTGTTTTTT. Protein sequence: CASTRLGGTNEKLFF.

This rearrangement joins TRBV27 to TRBJ1-2; perhaps TRBD1 as D (5 bases). The CDR3 length is 15 residues. The V and J ends lost 6 bases and 1 base respectively, with 15 bases between them. Germline V CDR1 and CDR2: MNHEY, SMNVEV (reference sequence). DNA of the CDR3: TGTGCCAGCAGAAACACACGGGGGAGTAACTATGGCTACACCTTC. It specifies CASRNTRGSNYGYTF.

V gene TRBV27 combines with J gene TRBJ2-5, with D maybe TRBD2 (6 bases). The CDR3 loop spans 13 amino acids. Trimming left V 7 bases short and J 1 base short, with 10 bases between. CDR1 and CDR2 (germline): MNHEY, SMNVEV (reference sequence). CDR3 nucleotides: TGTGCCAGCAACAGAGCGGGCCAAGAGACCCAGTACTTC. Translating gives CASNRAGQETQYF.

CDR3 nucleotides: TGTGCCAGCAGCCAAGAGGCTGCAACTAATGAAAAACTGTTTTTT. Translating gives CASSQEAATNEKLFF. This chain uses TRBV3-1 (or the pseudogene TRBV3-2) with TRBJ1-4; D gene unclear. Germline V lookup: CDR1 LGHDT, CDR2 YNNKEL (reference sequence). This CDR3 is 15 amino acids long. The germline V and J ends were trimmed by 0 bases and 0 bases, with 5 bases remaining between them.

The V gene is TRBV7-6, the J gene TRBJ2-1; D perhaps matches TRBD1 (6 bases). Trimming took off 6 bases at V and 0 bases at J, with 15 bases between the two ends. The CDR3 runs 16 residues. Germline V lookup: CDR1 SGHVS, CDR2 FNYEAQ. The CDR3 reads CASRLGAGLSYNEQFF. The CDR3 nucleotides are TGTGCCAGCAGACTGGGGGCAGGGCTCTCCTACAATGAGCAGTTCTTC. Together with reference TRBV7-6 and TRBJ2-1, the CDR3 gives the full variable domain: GAGVSQSPRYKVTKRGQDVALRCDPISGHVSLYWYRQALGQGPEFLTYFNYEAQQDKSGLPNDRFSAERPEGSISTLTIQRTEQRDSAMYRCASRLGAGLSYNEQFFGPGTRLTVL.

The CDR3 coding sequence is TGTGCCACCACAGGAAACTCTGGGGCCAACGTCCTGACTTTC. Protein sequence: CATTGNSGANVLTF. The gene calls are TRBV30 and TRBJ2-6, with D possibly matching TRBD1 (5 bases). This CDR3 is built from 14 residues. Per the germline V gene, CDR1 is GTSNPN and CDR2 is SVGIG (reference sequence). Trimming cost V 8 bases and J 0 bases, with 11 bases left between them.

This clone was detected a few times. This chain links TRBV5-6 with TRBJ1-6; 7 nucleotides align to TRBD1. Unmatched junction bases numbered 7, after V lost 1 base and J lost 0 bases. The CDR3 spans 18 residues. CDR1 and CDR2 from the germline V gene are SGHDT and YYEEEE. The CDR3 region is CASSLPRTGDSYNSPLHF. The CDR3 nucleotides are TGTGCCAGCAGCTTGCCCCGAACAGGGGACTCCTATAATTCACCCCTCCACTTT.

The V and J genes are TRBV4-1 and TRBJ2-3; 8 positions agree with TRBD1. Per the germline V gene, CDR1 is MGHRA and CDR2 is YSYEKL. With 6 bases clipped from V and 5 bases from J, the junction kept 10 bases outside the gene matches. This CDR3 is built from 15 residues. The CDR3 loop reads CASSRWGRGQDTQYF. CDR3 coding DNA: TGCGCCAGCAGTCGATGGGGCAGGGGGCAAGATACGCAGTATTTT.

The chain employs TRBV4-3 and TRBJ1-2; D is uncertain. This CDR3 has 13 amino acids. Germline V CDR1 and CDR2: LGHNA, YSLEER. V lost 6 bases, J lost 8 bases, and 16 bases lay in between. The CDR3 nucleotides are TGCGCCAGCAGTCCGACTACTCGGGAGGGCTACACCTTC. It codes for CASSPTTREGYTF.

In its sample, this clone was seen once. The chain links TRBV11-2 to TRBJ2-4, with unresolved D. With 4 bases removed from V and 0 bases from J, the gap between germline ends came to 13 bases. The CDR3 consists of 16 residues. Germline values: CDR1 SGHAT, CDR2 FQNNGV. CDR3 nucleotides: TGTGCCAGCAGCTCCGTAACCACATTAGCCAAAAACATTCAGTACTTC. This sequence encodes CASSSVTTLAKNIQYF.

The V call is TRBV5-1, the J call TRBJ2-7; TRBD2 matches at 9 bases. CDR3 size: 15 residues. V was clipped by 4 bases and J by 9 bases; unmatched bases: 14. From germline, CDR1 is SGHRS and CDR2 YFSETQ. The CDR3 DNA sequence: TGCGCCAGCAGCCTAAGGGCGGGAGGGCCAGGTGTGCAGTACTTC. It is translated as CASSLRAGGPGVQYF.

CDR3 amino acids: CASSTTGQAFSGANVLTF. In nucleotides, the CDR3 is TGTGCCAGCAGCACGACGGGACAGGCCTTTTCTGGGGCCAACGTCCTGACTTTC. This rearrangement joins TRBV3-1 (or the pseudogene TRBV3-2) to TRBJ2-6, with TRBD1 matching over 8 bases. Looked up from germline, CDR1 is LGHDT and CDR2 is YNNKEL (reference sequence). V dropped 5 bases and J dropped 1; count of bases not matched to a gene: 10. The length of the CDR3 is 18 residues.

The chain is built from TRBV7-9 and TRBJ2-3; no firm D call. This CDR3 spans 15 amino acids. Looked up from germline, CDR1 is SEHNR and CDR2 is FQNEAQ (reference sequence). Deletions cut 1 base from V and 4 bases from J, with 12 bases between. The CDR3 region has the DNA TGTGCCAGCAGCTTAGTTCGGAGCAACGCAGATACGCAGTATTTT. Protein: CASSLVRSNADTQYF.